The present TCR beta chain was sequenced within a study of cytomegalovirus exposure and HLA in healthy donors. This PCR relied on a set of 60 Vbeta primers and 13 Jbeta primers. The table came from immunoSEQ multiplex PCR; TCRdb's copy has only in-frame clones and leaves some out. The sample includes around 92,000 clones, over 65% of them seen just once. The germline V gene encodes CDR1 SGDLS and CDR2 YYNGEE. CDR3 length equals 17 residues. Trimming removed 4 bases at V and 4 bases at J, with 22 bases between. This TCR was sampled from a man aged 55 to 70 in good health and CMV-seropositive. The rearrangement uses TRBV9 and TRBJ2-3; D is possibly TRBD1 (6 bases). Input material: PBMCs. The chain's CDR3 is CASSPRERTGLPDTQYF. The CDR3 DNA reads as TGTGCCAGCAGCCCTCGTGAGAGAACAGGGCTCCCAGATACGCAGTATTTT.